The rows below give T cell receptor beta chains drawn from one sample of a study of T cell responses to AZD1222 COVID-19 vaccine. Measured with immunoSEQ multiplex PCR; TCRdb has only the in-frame clones, and not every one. The sample records about 92,000 clones, about nine tenths being singletons. The starting material was peripheral blood, obtained on day 0 of AZD1222 vaccination. These receptors all come from an adult in good health. The CDR3 runs from the conserved cysteine through the conserved F or W. A D gene is named only where the DNA matches it firmly. Part of the rows lack a size; the others show once, few, many or a class for expanded clones.

j_call,clone_size,d_call,v_call,cdr3_length,cdr3_nt,cdr3_aa
TRBJ1-6,once,NA,TRBV3-1/TRBV3-2,12,TGTGCCAGCAGCCCCGCTAATTCACCCCTCCACTTT,CASSPANSPLHF
TRBJ2-2,NA,NA,TRBV6-5,15,TGTGCCAGCATTAGGGACACCGCGAACACCGGGGAGCTGTTTTTT,CASIRDTANTGELFF
TRBJ1-5,NA,NA,TRBV5-6,13,TGTGCCAGCAGCTTGGCCGGGGATCAGCCCCAGCATTTT,CASSLAGDQPQHF
TRBJ1-1,NA,NA,TRBV10-2,13,TGCGCCAGCACAGGTCGCTCGGGGGCTGAAGCTTTCTTT,CASTGRSGAEAFF
TRBJ2-5,few,NA,TRBV12-3/TRBV12-4,13,TGTGCCAGCAGGAGGAACAACCAAGAGACCCAGTACTTC,CASRRNNQETQYF
TRBJ1-1,NA,NA,TRBV7-8,15,TGTGCCAGCAGCTTATACAGGGTGAAGAACACTGAAGCTTTCTTT,CASSLYRVKNTEAFF
TRBJ2-2,NA,NA,TRBV3-1/TRBV3-2,14,TGTGCCAGCAGCCAAGATGGGCACACCGGGGAGCTGTTTTTT,CASSQDGHTGELFF
TRBJ2-3,NA,TRBD1,TRBV6-5,14,TGTGCCGCGCGACCCACAGGGGGAACAGATACGCAGTATTTT,CAARPTGGTDTQYF
TRBJ2-3,NA,TRBD1,TRBV28,15,TGTGCCAGCAGTTTAGAGGGACAGACACGAGATACGCAGTATTTT,CASSLEGQTRDTQYF
TRBJ1-5,NA,NA,TRBV6-5,14,TGTGCCAGCGGCCGGGGCGATAGCAATCAGCCCCAGCATTTT,CASGRGDSNQPQHF
TRBJ2-3,NA,NA,TRBV3-1/TRBV3-2,16,TGTGCCAGCAGCCAAGTCCGCGGGTTGGACAAAGATACGCAGTATTTT,CASSQVRGLDKDTQYF
TRBJ2-1,NA,NA,TRBV19,18,TGTGCCAGTAGTATAGATGGGTCCCCGGGGACCCTGGGGGATGAGCAGTTCTTC,CASSIDGSPGTLGDEQFF
TRBJ1-2,NA,NA,TRBV7-8,14,TGTGCCAGCAGCTTAGACCTAGGGGCGGGTGGCTACACCTTC,CASSLDLGAGGYTF
TRBJ1-4,NA,TRBD1,TRBV28,16,TGTGCCAGCAGCCGCACTCGGGACAGGGCCATCGTAGGACTGTTTTTT,CASSRTRDRAIVGLFF
TRBJ1-3,NA,TRBD1,TRBV18,17,TGTGCCAGCTCACCAACCCCGGGACAGAGCTCTGGAAACACCATATATTTT,CASSPTPGQSSGNTIYF
TRBJ2-7,many,TRBD1,TRBV13,14,TGTGCCAGCAGACGGACAGGGGGGATCTACGAGCAGTACTTC,CASRRTGGIYEQYF
TRBJ2-1,NA,TRBD1,TRBV5-1,15,TGCGCCAGCAGCTCAACTGGACAGGGGGGTTATGAGCAGTTCTTC,CASSSTGQGGYEQFF
TRBJ1-3,NA,NA,TRBV3-1/TRBV3-2,15,TGTGCCAGCAGCCCGGGGTGGGACTCTGGAAACACCATATATTTT,CASSPGWDSGNTIYF
TRBJ1-6,NA,NA,TRBV7-2,15,TGTGCCAGCAGCCTTCTAAGTCAGGGAGGGTCACCCCTCCACTTT,CASSLLSQGGSPLHF
TRBJ1-2,NA,NA,TRBV18,16,TGTGCCAGCTCACCTCCCGGGACACTCGTTAACTATGGCTACACCTTC,CASSPPGTLVNYGYTF
TRBJ2-2,NA,NA,TRBV5-1,16,TGCGCCAGCAGCTTGGAGTTGACAGAGAACACCGGGGAGCTGTTTTTT,CASSLELTENTGELFF
TRBJ1-2,NA,TRBD1,TRBV12-3/TRBV12-4,13,TGTGCCAGCAGTGGGACAGGGATTGGTGGCTACACCTTC,CASSGTGIGGYTF
TRBJ1-1,NA,TRBD1,TRBV10-3,15,TGTGCCATCAGGACCGGACAGGGGGAGAACACTGAAGCTTTCTTT,CAIRTGQGENTEAFF
TRBJ1-2,NA,TRBD1,TRBV7-3,16,TGTGCCAGCAGCTCCTCCGGGACAGTTGGTAGATATGGCTACACCTTC,CASSSSGTVGRYGYTF
TRBJ1-6,once,TRBD1,TRBV5-1,14,TGCGCCAGCAGCGAGGGACAGACGTATTCACCCCTCCACTTT,CASSEGQTYSPLHF
TRBJ1-2,once,NA,TRBV18,13,TGTGCCAGCTCACCACAGGAACAGGATGGCTACACCTTC,CASSPQEQDGYTF
TRBJ1-4,NA,TRBD1,TRBV18,15,TGTGCCAGCTCACGCTCAGACAGGGGTAATGAAAAACTGTTTTTT,CASSRSDRGNEKLFF
TRBJ2-7,once,NA,TRBV12-3/TRBV12-4,13,TGTGCCAGCAGCTCTGGGCAGACCTTAGAGCAGTACTTC,CASSSGQTLEQYF
TRBJ1-2,NA,TRBD1,TRBV28,13,TGTGCCAGCAGTTTGTCCAGGGGGGAGGGCTACACCTTC,CASSLSRGEGYTF
TRBJ1-1,NA,TRBD1,TRBV2,12,TGTGCCAGCAGGGACAGGCGCGCTGAAGCTTTCTTT,CASRDRRAEAFF
TRBJ1-3,NA,NA,TRBV6-6,14,TGTGCCAGCAGCCCCGACAATACTCGAAACACCATATATTTT,CASSPDNTRNTIYF
TRBJ1-1,NA,NA,TRBV3-1/TRBV3-2,14,TGTGCCAGCAGCCAAGAGCCGATTTGGACTGAAGCTTTCTTT,CASSQEPIWTEAFF
TRBJ2-3,few,NA,TRBV7-9,16,TGTGCCAGCAGCTTGTTGGTCGGGGCCAGCACAGATACGCAGTATTTT,CASSLLVGASTDTQYF
TRBJ2-6,once,NA,TRBV21-1,20,TGTGCCAGCAGCAAAAAGGGACAGGGAGCAATCTTGGTTGGGGCCAACGTCCTGACTTTC,CASSKKGQGAILVGANVLTF
TRBJ1-6,NA,TRBD1,TRBV3-1/TRBV3-2,15,TGTGCCAGCAGCCAACTGACAGGGGGCGGTTCACCCCTCCACTTT,CASSQLTGGGSPLHF
TRBJ2-1,NA,TRBD1,TRBV5-4,15,TGTGCCAGCAGCTTGAAGACAGGGGTGAACAATGAGCAGTTCTTC,CASSLKTGVNNEQFF